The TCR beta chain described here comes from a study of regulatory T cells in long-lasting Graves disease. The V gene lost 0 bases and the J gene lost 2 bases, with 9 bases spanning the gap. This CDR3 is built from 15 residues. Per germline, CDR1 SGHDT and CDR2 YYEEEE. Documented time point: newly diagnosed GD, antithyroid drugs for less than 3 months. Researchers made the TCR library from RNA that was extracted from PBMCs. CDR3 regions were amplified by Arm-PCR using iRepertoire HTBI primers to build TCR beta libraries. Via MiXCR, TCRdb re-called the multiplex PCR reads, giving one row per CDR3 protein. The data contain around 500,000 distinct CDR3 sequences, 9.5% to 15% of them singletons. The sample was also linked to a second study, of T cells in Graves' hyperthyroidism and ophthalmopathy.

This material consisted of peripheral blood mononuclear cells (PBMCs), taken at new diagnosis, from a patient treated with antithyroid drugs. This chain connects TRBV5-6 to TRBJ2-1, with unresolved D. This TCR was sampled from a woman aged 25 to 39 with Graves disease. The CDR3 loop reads CASSLVNLPYNEQFF. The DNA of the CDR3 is TGTGCCAGCAGCTTGGTGAATCTGCCCTACAATGAGCAGTTCTTC. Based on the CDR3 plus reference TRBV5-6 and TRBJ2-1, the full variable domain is DAGVTQSPTHLIKTRGQQVTLRCSPKSGHDTVSWYQQALGQGPQFIFQYYEEEERQRGNFPDRFSGHQFPNYSSELNVNALLLGDSALYLCASSLVNLPYNEQFFGPGTRLTVL.